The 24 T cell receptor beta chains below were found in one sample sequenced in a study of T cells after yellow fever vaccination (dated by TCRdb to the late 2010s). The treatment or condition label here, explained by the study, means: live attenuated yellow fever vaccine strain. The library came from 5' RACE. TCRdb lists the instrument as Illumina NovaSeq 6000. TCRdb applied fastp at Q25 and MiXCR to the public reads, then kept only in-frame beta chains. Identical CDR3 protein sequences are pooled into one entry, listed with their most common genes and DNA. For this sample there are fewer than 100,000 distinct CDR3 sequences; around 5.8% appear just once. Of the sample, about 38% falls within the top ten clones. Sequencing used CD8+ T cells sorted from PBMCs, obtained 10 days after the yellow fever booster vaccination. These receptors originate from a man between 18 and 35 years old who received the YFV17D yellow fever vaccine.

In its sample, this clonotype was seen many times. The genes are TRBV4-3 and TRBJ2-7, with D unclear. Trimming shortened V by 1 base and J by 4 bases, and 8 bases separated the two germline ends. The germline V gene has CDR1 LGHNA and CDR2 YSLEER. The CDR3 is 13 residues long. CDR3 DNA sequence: TGCGCCAGCAGCCAAGTGACAAATTACGAGCAGTACTTC. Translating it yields CASSQVTNYEQYF.

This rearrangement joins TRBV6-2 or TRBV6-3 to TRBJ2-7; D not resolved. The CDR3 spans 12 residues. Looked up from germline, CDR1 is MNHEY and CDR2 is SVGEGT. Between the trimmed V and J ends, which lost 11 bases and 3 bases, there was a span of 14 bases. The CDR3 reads CASSLSVYEQYF. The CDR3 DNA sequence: TGTGCCTCTTCCCTGTCGGTCTACGAGCAGTACTTC.

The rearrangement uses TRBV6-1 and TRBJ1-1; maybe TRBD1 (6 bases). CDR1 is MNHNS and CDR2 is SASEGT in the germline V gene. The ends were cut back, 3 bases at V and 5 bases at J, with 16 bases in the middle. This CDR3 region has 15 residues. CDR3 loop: CASSDSTGLGTEAFF. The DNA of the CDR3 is TGTGCCAGCAGTGACTCTACAGGGCTTGGTACTGAAGCTTTCTTT.

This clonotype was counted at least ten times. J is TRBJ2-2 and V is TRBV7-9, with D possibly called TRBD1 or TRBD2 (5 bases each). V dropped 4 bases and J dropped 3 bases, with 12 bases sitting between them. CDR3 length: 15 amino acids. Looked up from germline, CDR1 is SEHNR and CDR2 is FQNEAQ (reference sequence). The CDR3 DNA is TGTGCCAGCAGCTCGGGGACGCATTACACCGGGGAGCTGTTTTTT. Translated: CASSSGTHYTGELFF.

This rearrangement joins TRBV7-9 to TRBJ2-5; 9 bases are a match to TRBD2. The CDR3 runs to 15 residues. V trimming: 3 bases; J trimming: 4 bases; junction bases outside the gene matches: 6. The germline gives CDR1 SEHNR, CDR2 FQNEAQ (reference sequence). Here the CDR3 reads CASSFGGGARETQYF. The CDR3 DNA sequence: TGTGCCAGCAGCTTCGGCGGGGGGGCACGAGAGACCCAGTACTTC.

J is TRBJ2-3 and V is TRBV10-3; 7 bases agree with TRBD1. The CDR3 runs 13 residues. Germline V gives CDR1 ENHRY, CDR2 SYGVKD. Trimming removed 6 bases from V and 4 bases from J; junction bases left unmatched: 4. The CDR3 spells CAISDRAADTQYF. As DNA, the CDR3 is TGTGCCATCAGCGACAGGGCAGCAGATACGCAGTATTTT.

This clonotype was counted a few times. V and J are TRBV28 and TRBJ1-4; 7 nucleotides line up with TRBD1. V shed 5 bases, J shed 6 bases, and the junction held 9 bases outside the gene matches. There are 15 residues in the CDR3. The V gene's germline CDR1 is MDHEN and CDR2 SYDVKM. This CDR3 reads CASSIFLDRDEKLFF. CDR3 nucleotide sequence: TGTGCCAGCAGTATCTTCCTCGACAGGGATGAAAAACTGTTTTTT.

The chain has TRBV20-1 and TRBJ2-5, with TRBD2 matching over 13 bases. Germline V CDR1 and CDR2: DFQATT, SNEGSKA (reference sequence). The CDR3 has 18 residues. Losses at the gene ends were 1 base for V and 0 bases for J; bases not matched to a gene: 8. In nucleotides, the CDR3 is TGCAGTGCTAGAGCGGGACTAGCGGGGAAGGGGTACCAAGAGACCCAGTACTTC. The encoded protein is CSARAGLAGKGYQETQYF.

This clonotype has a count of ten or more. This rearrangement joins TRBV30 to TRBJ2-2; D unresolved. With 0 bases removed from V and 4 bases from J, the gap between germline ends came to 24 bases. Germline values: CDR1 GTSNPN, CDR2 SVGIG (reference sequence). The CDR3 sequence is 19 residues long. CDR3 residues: CAWSVLRRPKNLITGELFF. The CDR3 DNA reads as TGTGCCTGGAGTGTATTAAGACGGCCGAAGAACCTGATCACCGGGGAGCTGTTTTTT. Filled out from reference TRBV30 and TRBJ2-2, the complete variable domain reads SQTIHQWPATLVQPVGSPLSLECTVEGTSNPNLYWYRQAAGRGLQLLFYSVGIGQISSEVPQNLSASRPQDRQFILSSKKLLLSDSGFYLCAWSVLRRPKNLITGELFFGEGSRLTVL.

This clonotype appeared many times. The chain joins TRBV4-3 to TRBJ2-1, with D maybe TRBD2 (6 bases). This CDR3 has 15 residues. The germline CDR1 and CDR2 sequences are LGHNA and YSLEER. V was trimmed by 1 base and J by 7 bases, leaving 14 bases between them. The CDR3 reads CASSQVTSPWNEQFF. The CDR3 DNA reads TGCGCCAGCAGCCAAGTTACTAGCCCGTGGAATGAGCAGTTCTTC.

The CDR3 DNA is TGTGCCAGCAGCCGACGACAGGGGGGGAAGAACGAGCAGTACTTC. Residues: CASSRRQGGKNEQYF. The chain is built from TRBV7-9 and TRBJ2-7, with 9 bases identical to TRBD1. With 5 bases clipped from V and 5 bases from J, the junction kept 10 bases outside the gene matches. There are 15 residues in the CDR3. The germline CDR1 and CDR2 sequences are SEHNR and FQNEAQ (reference sequence).

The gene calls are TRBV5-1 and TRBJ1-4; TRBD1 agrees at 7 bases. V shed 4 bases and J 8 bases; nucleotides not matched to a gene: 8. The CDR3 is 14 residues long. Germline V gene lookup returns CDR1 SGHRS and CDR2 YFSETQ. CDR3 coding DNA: TGCGCCAGCAGCGTGGGACAGAGAAAAGAAAAACTGTTTTTT. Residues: CASSVGQRKEKLFF.

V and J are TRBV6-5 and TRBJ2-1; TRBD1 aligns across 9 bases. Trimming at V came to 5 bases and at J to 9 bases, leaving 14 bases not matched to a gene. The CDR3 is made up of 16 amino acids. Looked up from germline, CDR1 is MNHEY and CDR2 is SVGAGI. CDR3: CASSPHGTGKISEQFF. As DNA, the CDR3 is TGTGCCAGCAGTCCCCACGGGACAGGGAAAATCAGTGAGCAGTTCTTC.

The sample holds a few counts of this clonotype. CDR3 sequence (DNA): TGCGCCAGCACCTTTGGTTCAGGGGCCCAAGCTCACATTCAGTACTTC. Protein sequence: CASTFGSGAQAHIQYF. The gene calls are TRBV5-1 and TRBJ2-4; tentatively, D is TRBD1 (6 bases). Between the trimmed V and J ends, which lost 6 bases and 8 bases, there was a span of 24 bases. Germline lookup yields CDR1 SGHRS and CDR2 YFSETQ. The CDR3 sequence is 16 residues long.

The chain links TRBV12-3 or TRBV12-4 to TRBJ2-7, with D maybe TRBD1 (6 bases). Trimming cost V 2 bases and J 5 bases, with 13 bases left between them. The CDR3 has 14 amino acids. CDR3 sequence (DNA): TGTGCCAGCAGTTTACCAGGGGCGGTACACGAGCAGTACTTC. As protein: CASSLPGAVHEQYF.

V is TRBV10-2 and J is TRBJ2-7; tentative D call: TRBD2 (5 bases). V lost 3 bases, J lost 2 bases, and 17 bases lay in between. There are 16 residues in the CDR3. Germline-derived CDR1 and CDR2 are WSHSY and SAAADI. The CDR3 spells CASSDPIGVRAYEQYF. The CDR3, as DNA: TGCGCCAGCAGTGATCCCATCGGGGTGAGAGCCTACGAGCAGTACTTC.

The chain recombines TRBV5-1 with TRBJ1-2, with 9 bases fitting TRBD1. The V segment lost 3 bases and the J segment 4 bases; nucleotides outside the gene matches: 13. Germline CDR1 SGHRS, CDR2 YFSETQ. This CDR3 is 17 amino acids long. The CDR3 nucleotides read TGCGCCAGCAGCTCTCCAGCACAGGGGGCTGGCGCCTATGGCTACACCTTC. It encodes CASSSPAQGAGAYGYTF.

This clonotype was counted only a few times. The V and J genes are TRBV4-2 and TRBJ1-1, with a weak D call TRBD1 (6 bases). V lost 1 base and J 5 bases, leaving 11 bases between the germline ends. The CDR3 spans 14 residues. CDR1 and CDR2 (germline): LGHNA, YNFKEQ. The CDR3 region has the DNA TGTGCCAGCAGCCAAGGCAGGGGAGGAACTGAAGCTTTCTTT. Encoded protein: CASSQGRGGTEAFF.

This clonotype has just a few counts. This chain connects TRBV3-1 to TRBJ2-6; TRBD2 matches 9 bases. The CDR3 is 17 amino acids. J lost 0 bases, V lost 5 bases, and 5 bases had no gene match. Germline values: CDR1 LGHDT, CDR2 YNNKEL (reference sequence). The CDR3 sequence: CASSTRGGHSGANVLTF. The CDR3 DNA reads TGTGCCAGCAGCACGCGGGGGGGGCACTCTGGGGCCAACGTCCTGACTTTC.

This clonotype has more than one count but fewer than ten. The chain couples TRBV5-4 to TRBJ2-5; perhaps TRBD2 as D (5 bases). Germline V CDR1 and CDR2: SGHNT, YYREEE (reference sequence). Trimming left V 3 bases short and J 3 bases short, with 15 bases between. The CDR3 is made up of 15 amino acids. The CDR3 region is CASSSILENEETQYF. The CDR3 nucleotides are TGTGCCAGCAGCTCTATACTAGAAAATGAAGAGACCCAGTACTTC.

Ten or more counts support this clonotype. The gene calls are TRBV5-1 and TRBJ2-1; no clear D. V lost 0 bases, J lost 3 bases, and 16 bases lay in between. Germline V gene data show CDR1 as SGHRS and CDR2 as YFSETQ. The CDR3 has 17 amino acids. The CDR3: CASSLEVLKQVYNEQFF. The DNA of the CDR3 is TGCGCCAGCAGCTTGGAGGTCCTCAAGCAAGTCTACAATGAGCAGTTCTTC. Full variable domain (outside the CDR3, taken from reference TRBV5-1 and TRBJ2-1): KAGVTQTPRYLIKTRGQQVTLSCSPISGHRSVSWYQQTPGQGLQFLFEYFSETQRNKGNFPGRFSGRQFSNSRSEMNVSTLELGDSALYLCASSLEVLKQVYNEQFFGPGTRLTVL.

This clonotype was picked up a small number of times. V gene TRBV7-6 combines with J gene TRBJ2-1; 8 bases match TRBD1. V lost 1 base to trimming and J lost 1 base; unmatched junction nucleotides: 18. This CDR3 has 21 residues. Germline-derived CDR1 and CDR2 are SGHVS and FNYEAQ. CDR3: CASSLELRTGRSKLSYNEQFF. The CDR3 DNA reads TGTGCCAGCAGCTTAGAGCTACGGACAGGGAGATCCAAGCTATCCTACAATGAGCAGTTCTTC.

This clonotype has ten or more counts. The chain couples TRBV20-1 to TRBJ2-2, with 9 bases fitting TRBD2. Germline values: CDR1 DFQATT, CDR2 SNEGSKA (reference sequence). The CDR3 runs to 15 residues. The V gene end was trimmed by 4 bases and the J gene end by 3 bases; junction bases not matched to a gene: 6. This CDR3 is CSAKGSSGDTGELFF. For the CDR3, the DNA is TGCAGTGCTAAAGGCTCTAGCGGGGACACCGGGGAGCTGTTTTTT.

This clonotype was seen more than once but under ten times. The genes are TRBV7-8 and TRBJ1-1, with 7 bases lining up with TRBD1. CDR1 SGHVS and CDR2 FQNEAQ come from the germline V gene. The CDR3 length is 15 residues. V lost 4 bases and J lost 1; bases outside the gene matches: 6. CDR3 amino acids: CASSSPQGRNTEAFF. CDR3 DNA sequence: TGTGCCAGCAGCTCTCCACAGGGGAGGAACACTGAAGCTTTCTTT.